This T cell receptor (beta chain) was captured by sequencing in a study of beta chain features in type 1 diabetes. Study conclusions and caveats: A moderate, significant TCRB CDR3 shortening appeared in type 1 diabetes across four CD4+ subsets.

Expressed TCRB transcripts were sequenced, since all the RNA that had been isolated was reverse transcribed. This table comes from immunoSEQ multiplex PCR, and its TCRdb copy is limited to in-frame clones, with some not included. The repertoire consists of about 300,000 clones, with approximately 13% occurring once and the leading ten covering 0.015%. Of note for this clone: Its antigen is not identified.

Per the germline V gene, CDR1 is GTSNPN and CDR2 is SVGIG (reference sequence). The CDR3 totals 13 residues. With V trimmed by 2 bases and J by 7 bases, 4 bases remained unmatched. This TCR was sampled from a woman aged 18-29 years with type 1 diabetes. What was sequenced was naive CD4+ T cells from blood. The V call is TRBV30, the J call TRBJ1-2, with 10 positions matching TRBD1. The CDR3 loop is CAWSWRTGGGYTF. CDR3 in DNA: TGTGCCTGGAGTTGGAGGACAGGGGGTGGCTACACCTTC.